This T cell receptor (beta chain) was obtained from a study of shared T cell receptors in the human thymus. Some clones are missing from TCRdb's copy, which holds only in-frame ones; the method was immunoSEQ multiplex PCR. Of about 610,000 clones detected, around nine tenths appear once; the ten largest clones hold 0.01%. The sample holds a few counts of this clone. Germline V gene data show CDR1 as LGHNA and CDR2 as YNFKEQ. The CDR3 has 18 residues. Trimming shortened V by 0 bases and J by 8 bases, and 23 bases separated the two germline ends. This sample also appeared in a second study, on human thymus T cells. That report notes: Serving as donors were healthy Finnish infants, each of whom was having open corrective surgery for congenital heart defects. Corrective heart surgery yielded resections, and these provided the thymus tissue. Thymic as well as blood repertoires seemed to favor certain V and J genes unevenly.

Sequencing used thymocytes. This chain connects TRBV4-2 to TRBJ2-1; D is possibly TRBD2 (6 bases). The origin of this receptor is a boy in the first two years of life with a congenital heart defect. CDR3 nucleotides: TGTGCCAGCAGCCAAGACATCGGCTCGGCGGGACGGACCCATGAGCAGTTCTTC. Translating gives CASSQDIGSAGRTHEQFF.